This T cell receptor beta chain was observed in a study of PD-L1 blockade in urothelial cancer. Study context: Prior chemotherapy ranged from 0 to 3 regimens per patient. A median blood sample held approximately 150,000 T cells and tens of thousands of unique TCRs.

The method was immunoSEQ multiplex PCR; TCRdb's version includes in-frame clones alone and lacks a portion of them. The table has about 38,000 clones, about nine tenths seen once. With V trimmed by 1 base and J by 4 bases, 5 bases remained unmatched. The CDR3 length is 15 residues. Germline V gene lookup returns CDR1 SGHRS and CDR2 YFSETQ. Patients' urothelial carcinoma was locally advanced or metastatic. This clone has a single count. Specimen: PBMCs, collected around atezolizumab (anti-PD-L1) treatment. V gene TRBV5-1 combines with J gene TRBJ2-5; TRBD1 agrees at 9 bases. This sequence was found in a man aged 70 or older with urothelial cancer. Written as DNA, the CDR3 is TGCGCCAGCAGCTTGATTACAGGGGGCGTAGAGACCCAGTACTTC. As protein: CASSLITGGVETQYF.